The T cell receptor (beta chain) under discussion was sequenced for a study of blood T cell repertoires in COVID-19. Turning to the study itself: Material from acute and convalescent COVID-19 was sourced from the United States, Italy and Spain. PBMCs, B-cell-depleted T cells, or T cells were the source of the cDNA or gDNA that made up the material.

The CDR3 length is 14 residues. V shed 5 bases and J shed 8 bases, with 17 bases lying between them. Per the germline V gene, CDR1 is SGHNT and CDR2 is YENEEA. Only in-frame clones appear in the TCRdb table, and some are missing; sequencing was by immunoSEQ multiplex PCR. The sample lists under 250,000 clones; around 83% were seen once. Specimen: peripheral blood. The clonotype originates from a woman between 40 and 50 years old who had recovered from COVID-19. The V gene is TRBV11-3, the J gene TRBJ2-3; a possible D gene is TRBD2 (5 bases). Here the CDR3 reads CASSAPGNSGTQYF. DNA of the CDR3: TGTGCCAGCAGCGCCCCGGGGAACAGCGGTACGCAGTATTTT.